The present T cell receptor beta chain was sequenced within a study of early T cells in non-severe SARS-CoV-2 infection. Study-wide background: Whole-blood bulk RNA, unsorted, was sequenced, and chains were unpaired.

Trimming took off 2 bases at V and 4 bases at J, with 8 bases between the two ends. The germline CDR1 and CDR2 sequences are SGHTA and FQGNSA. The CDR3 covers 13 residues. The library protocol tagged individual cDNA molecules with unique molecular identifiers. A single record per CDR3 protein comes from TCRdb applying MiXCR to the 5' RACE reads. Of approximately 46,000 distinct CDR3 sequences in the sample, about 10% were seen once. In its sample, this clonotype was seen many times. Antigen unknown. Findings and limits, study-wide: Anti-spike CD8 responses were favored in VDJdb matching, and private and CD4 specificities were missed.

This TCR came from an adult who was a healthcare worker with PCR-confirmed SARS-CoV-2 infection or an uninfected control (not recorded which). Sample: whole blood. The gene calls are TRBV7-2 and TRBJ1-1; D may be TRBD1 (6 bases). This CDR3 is CASSLIGGTEAFF. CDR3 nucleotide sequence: TGTGCCAGCAGCTTAATAGGGGGCACTGAAGCTTTCTTT.